This is a list of T cell receptor beta chains from one sample in a study of cytomegalovirus exposure and HLA in healthy donors. Some clones are missing from TCRdb's copy, which holds only in-frame ones; the method was immunoSEQ multiplex PCR. The sample has roughly 220,000 clones. The sequenced sample consisted of PBMCs. The receptors come from a girl aged 2-10 years in good health and CMV-seropositive. Both conserved end residues are part of each CDR3.

j_call v_call cdr3_aa
TRBJ2-7 TRBV19 CASSGGHEQYF
TRBJ2-3 TRBV28 CASSTPGRLQYF
TRBJ1-1 TRBV7-2 CASSLWGTVDTEAFF
TRBJ2-2 TRBV6-1 CASATGLAGELFF
TRBJ2-7 TRBV19 CASSRNSPGFDERDKHIYEQYF
TRBJ2-7 TRBV11-3 CASSRRSQDQQYF
TRBJ2-7 TRBV6-5 CASTWEAGGYEQYF
TRBJ1-2 TRBV28 CASSFLGGTLNYGYTF
- TRBV6-1 CASSEHRTYEQYF
TRBJ2-7 TRBV11-1 CASSRNIAGGYEQYF
TRBJ2-3 TRBV6-1 CASSEGGTITDTQYF
TRBJ1-5 TRBV28 CASSLRGQWSQPQHF
TRBJ2-1 TRBV2 CASASGLAAYNEQFF
TRBJ1-1 TRBV5-6 CASSLAGQGLNTEAFF
TRBJ2-7 TRBV28 CASSSMPDSEYSYEQYF
TRBJ2-3 TRBV7-9 CASSSGQADITDTQYF
TRBJ2-3 TRBV5-1 CASSLGGGTDTQYF
TRBJ2-5 TRBV28 CASSRRGKETQYF
TRBJ2-5 TRBV10-1 CASSEGRLAEYQETQYF
TRBJ2-5 TRBV29-1 CSVGRENQETQYF
TRBJ2-5 TRBV11-2 CASRQPGQGRQETQYF
TRBJ1-3 TRBV5-1 CASSLGQGLGNTIYF
TRBJ1-5 TRBV19 CASRQGGQPQHF
TRBJ2-1 TRBV5-4 CASSLPGLAGGYNEQFF
TRBJ1-1 TRBV30 CAWSGQGETEAFF
TRBJ2-7 TRBV4-2 CASSQTPGQGTTYEQYF
TRBJ2-3 TRBV28 CASSSGRVADTQYF
TRBJ1-1 TRBV19 CASGGDRGYSTFQAFF
TRBJ2-3 TRBV6-4 CASSDQQTDTQYF
TRBJ2-7 TRBV27 CASSFLAGNGEQYF
TRBJ1-4 TRBV18 CASSPPWGVGATNEKLFF
TRBJ2-5 TRBV6-6 CASSYDRRGKKETQYF
TRBJ2-3 TRBV10-3 CAIAGGGHHTDTQYF
TRBJ1-2 TRBV7-9 CASSLGTANYGYTF
TRBJ2-7 TRBV27 CASRLIAALPYEQYF
TRBJ1-2 TRBV5-6 CASSLGSGQLIPNYGYTF
TRBJ2-1 TRBV27 CASIGQGMANEQFF
TRBJ1-4 TRBV5-1 CASSLGQELFF
TRBJ1-1 TRBV7-8 CASSTWDRTNTEAFF
TRBJ2-7 TRBV11-2 CASSLTGPHYEQYF
TRBJ2-7 TRBV6-1 CASSEATSGSYEQYF
TRBJ2-6 TRBV27 CASSRGYGANVLTF
TRBJ2-1 TRBV28 CASSLQANEQFF
TRBJ1-4 TRBV6-1 CASRENEKLFF
TRBJ2-7 TRBV28 CASSPSGGYEQYF
TRBJ2-7 TRBV6-5 CASSRTSGRAAEQYF
TRBJ2-5 TRBV9 CASDYGGTIQETQYF
TRBJ2-7 TRBV6-1 CASRKTGISEQYF
TRBJ2-5 TRBV7-9 CASSPAREQYF
TRBJ2-7 TRBV29-1 CSVAVRVGAYEQYF